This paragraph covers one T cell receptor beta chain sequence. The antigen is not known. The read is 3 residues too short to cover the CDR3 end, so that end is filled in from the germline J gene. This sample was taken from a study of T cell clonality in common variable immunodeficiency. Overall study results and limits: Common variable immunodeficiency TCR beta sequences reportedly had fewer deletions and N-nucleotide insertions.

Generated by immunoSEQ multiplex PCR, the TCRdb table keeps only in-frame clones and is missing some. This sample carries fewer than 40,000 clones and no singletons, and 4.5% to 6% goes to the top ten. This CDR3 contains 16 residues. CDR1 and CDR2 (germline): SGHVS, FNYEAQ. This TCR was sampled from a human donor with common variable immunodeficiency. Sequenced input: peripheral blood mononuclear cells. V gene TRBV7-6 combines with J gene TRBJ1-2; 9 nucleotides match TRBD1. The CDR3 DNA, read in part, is TGTGCCAGCAGCCCGACAAACCCCGGGACAGGGAATGTC. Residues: CASSPTNPGTGNV. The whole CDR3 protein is CASSPTNPGTGNVYTF.